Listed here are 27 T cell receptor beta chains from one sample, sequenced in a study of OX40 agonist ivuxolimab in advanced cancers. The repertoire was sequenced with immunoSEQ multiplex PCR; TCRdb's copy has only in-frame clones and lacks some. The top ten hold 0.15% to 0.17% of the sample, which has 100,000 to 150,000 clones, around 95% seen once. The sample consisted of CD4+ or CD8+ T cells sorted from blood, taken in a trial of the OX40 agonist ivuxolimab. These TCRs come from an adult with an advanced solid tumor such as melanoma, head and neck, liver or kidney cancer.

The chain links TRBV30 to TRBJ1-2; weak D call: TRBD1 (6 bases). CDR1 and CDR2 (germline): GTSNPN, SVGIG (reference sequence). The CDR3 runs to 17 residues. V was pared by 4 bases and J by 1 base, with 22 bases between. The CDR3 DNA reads TGTGCCTGGATCGCAGTTCGGGGGGCAGTCAGTAACTATGGCTACACCTTC. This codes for CAWIAVRGAVSNYGYTF.

The CDR3 spells CASSDPTAAGELFF. DNA of the CDR3: TGTGCCAGCAGTGATCCCACCGCCGCCGGGGAGCTGTTTTTT. The V call is TRBV2, the J call TRBJ2-2; D is uncertain. V was clipped by 3 bases and J by 6 bases, with 11 bases between them. Germline V lookup: CDR1 SNHLY, CDR2 FYNNEI. The CDR3 runs 14 residues.

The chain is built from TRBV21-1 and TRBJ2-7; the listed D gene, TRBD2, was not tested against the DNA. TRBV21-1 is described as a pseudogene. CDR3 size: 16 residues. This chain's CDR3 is CASSDLVVRGNYEQYF. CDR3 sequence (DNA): TGTGCCAGCAGCGATTTAGTGGTTCGGGGAAACTACGAGCAGTACTTC.

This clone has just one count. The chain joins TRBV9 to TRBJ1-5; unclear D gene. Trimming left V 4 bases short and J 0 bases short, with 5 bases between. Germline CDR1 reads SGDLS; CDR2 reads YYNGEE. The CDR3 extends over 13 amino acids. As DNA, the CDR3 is TGTGCCAGCAGCAGGGATAGCAATCAGCCCCAGCATTTT. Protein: CASSRDSNQPQHF. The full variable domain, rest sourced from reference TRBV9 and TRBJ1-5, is DSGVTQTPKHLITATGQRVTLRCSPRSGDLSVYWYQQSLDQGLQFLIQYYNGEERAKGNILERFSAQQFPDLHSELNLSSLELGDSALYFCASSRDSNQPQHFGDGTRLSIL.

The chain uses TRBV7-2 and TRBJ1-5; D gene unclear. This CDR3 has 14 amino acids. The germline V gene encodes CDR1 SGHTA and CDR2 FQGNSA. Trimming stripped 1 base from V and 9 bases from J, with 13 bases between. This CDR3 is CASSLGETLGPQHF. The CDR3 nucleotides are TGTGCCAGCAGCTTAGGGGAGACTTTAGGGCCCCAGCATTTT. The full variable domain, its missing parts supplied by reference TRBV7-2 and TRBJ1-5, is GAGVSQSPSNKVTEKGKDVELRCDPISGHTALYWYRQSLGQGLEFLIYFQGNSAPDKSGLPSDRFSAERTGGSVSTLTIQRTQQEDSAVYLCASSLGETLGPQHFGDGTRLSIL.

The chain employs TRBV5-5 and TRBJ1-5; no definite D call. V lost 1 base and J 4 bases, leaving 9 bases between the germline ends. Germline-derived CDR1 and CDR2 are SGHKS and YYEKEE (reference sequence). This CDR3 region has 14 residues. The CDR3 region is CASSLRVGNQPQHF. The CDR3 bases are TGTGCCAGCAGCTTGAGGGTCGGGAATCAGCCCCAGCATTTT.

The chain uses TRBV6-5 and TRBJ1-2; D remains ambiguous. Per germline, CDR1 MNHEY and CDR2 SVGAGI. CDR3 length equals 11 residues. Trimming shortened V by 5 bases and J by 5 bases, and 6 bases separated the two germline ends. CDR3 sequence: CASSGRYGYTF. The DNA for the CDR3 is TGTGCCAGCAGTGGGCGATATGGCTACACCTTC.

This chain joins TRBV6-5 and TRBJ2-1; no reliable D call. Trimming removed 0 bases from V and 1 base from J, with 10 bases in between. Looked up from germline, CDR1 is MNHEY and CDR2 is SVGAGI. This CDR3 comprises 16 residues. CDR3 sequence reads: CASSYSTYPSYNEQFF. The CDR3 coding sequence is TGTGCCAGCAGTTACTCCACATATCCGTCCTACAATGAGCAGTTCTTC.

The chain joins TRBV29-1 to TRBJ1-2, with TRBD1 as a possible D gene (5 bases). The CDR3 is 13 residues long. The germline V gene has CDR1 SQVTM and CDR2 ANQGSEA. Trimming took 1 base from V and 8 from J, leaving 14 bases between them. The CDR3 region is CSVEGQGPGGYTF. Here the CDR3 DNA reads TGCAGCGTTGAAGGGCAGGGTCCCGGGGGCTACACCTTC. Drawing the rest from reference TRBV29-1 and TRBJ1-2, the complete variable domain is SAVISQKPSRDICQRGTSLTIQCQVDSQVTMMFWYRQQPGQSLTLIATANQGSEATYESGFVIDKFPISRPNLTFSTLTVSNMSPEDSSIYLCSVEGQGPGGYTFGSGTRLTVV.

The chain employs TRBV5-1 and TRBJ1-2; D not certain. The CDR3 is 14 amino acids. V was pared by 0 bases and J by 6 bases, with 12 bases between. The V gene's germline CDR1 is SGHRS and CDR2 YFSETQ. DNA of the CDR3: TGCGCCAGCAGCTTGGGGGGTTGGAGAGATGGCTACACCTTC. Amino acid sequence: CASSLGGWRDGYTF.

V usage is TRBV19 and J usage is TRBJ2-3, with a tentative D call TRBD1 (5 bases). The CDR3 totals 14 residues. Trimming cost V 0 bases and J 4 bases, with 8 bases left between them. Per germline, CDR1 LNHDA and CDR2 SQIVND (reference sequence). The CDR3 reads CASSIDGAADTQYF. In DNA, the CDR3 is TGTGCCAGTAGTATAGATGGGGCGGCAGATACGCAGTATTTT.

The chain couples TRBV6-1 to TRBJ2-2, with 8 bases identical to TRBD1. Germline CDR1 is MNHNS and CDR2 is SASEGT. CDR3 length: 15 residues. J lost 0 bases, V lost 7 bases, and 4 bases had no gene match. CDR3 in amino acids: CASTWDRSNTGELFF. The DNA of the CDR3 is TGTGCCAGCACATGGGACAGGTCGAACACCGGGGAGCTGTTTTTT.

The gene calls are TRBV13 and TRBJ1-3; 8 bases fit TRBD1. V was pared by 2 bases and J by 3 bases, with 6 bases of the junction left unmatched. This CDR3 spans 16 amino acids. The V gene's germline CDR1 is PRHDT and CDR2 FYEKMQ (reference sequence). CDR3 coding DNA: TGTGCCAGCAGCTTAAGGGCAGGGGGCCTTGGAAACACCATATATTTT. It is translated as CASSLRAGGLGNTIYF.

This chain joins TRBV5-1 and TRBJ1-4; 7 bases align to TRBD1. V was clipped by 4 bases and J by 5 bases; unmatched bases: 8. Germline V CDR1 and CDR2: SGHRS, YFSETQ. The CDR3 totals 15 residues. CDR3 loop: CASSLPGQQNEKLFF. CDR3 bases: TGCGCCAGCAGCCTACCGGGACAGCAAAATGAAAAACTGTTTTTT.

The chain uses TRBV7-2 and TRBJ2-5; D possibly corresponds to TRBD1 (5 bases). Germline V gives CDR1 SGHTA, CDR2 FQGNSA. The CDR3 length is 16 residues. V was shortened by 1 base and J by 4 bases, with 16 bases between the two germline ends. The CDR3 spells CASSLVGPTDGETQYF. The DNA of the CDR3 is TGTGCCAGCAGCTTAGTGGGGCCCACGGACGGAGAGACCCAGTACTTC.

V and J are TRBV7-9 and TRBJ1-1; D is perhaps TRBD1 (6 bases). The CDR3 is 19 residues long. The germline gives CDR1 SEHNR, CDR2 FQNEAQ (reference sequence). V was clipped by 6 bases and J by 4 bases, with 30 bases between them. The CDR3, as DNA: TGTGCCAGCAGTAATTCCTTCATCCGGGGGGCGAGTCTAGGCACTGAAGCTTTCTTT. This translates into CASSNSFIRGASLGTEAFF. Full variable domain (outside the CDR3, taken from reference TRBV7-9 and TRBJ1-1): DTGVSQNPRHKITKRGQNVTFRCDPISEHNRLYWYRQTLGQGPEFLTYFQNEAQLEKSRLLSDRFSAERPKGSFSTLEIQRTEQGDSAMYLCASSNSFIRGASLGTEAFFGQGTRLTVV.

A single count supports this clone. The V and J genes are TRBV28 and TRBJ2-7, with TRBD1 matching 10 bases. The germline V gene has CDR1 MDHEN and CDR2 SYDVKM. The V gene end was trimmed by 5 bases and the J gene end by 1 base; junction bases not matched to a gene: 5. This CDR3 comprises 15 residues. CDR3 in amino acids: CASSGRDRGSYEQYF. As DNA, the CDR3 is TGTGCCAGCAGTGGCCGGGACAGGGGATCCTACGAGCAGTACTTC. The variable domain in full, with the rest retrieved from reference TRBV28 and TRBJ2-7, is DVKVTQSSRYLVKRTGEKVFLECVQDMDHENMFWYRQDPGLGLRLIYFSYDVKMKEKGDIPEGYSVSREKKERFSLILESASTNQTSMYLCASSGRDRGSYEQYFGPGTRLTVT.

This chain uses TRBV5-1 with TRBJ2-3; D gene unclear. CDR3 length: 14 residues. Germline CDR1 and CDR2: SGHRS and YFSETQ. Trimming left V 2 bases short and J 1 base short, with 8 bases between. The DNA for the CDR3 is TGCGCCAGCAGCTTCCCGGGTCGCACAGATACGCAGTATTTT. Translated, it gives CASSFPGRTDTQYF.

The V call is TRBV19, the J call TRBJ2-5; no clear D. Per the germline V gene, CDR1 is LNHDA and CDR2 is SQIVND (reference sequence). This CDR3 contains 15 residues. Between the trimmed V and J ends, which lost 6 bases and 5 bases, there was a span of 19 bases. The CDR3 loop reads CASSPGHGQLETQYF. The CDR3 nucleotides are TGTGCCAGTAGCCCCGGGCATGGGCAGCTCGAGACCCAGTACTTC.

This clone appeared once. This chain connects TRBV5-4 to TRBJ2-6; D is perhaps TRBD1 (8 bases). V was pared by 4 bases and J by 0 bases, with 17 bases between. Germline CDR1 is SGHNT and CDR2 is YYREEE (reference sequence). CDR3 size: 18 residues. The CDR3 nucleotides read TGTGCCAGCAGCCGGGGGGCAGGGGGCGTCTCTGGGGCCAACGTCCTGACTTTC. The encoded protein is CASSRGAGGVSGANVLTF. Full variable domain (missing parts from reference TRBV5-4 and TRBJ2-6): ETGVTQSPTHLIKTRGQQVTLRCSSQSGHNTVSWYQQALGQGPQFIFQYYREEENGRGNFPPRFSGLQFPNYSSELNVNALELDDSALYLCASSRGAGGVSGANVLTFGAGSRLTVL.

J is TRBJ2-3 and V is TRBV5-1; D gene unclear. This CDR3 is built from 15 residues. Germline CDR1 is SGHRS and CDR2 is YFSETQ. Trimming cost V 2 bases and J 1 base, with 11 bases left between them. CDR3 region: CASSLPLVGTDTQYF. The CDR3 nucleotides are TGCGCCAGCAGCTTACCGCTAGTTGGCACAGATACGCAGTATTTT.

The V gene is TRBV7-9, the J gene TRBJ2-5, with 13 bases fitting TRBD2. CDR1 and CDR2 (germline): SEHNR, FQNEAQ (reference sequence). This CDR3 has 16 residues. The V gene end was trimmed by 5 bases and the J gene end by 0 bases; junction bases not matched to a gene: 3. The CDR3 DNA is TGTGCCAGCAGCAAGACTAGCGGGGGGTACCAAGAGACCCAGTACTTC. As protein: CASSKTSGGYQETQYF.

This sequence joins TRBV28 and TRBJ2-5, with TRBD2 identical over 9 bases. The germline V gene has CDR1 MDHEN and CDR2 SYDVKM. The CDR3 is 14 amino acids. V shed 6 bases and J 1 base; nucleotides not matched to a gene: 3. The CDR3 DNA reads TGTGCCAGCAGCTCGACTAGCGGCCAAGAGACCCAGTACTTC. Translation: CASSSTSGQETQYF.

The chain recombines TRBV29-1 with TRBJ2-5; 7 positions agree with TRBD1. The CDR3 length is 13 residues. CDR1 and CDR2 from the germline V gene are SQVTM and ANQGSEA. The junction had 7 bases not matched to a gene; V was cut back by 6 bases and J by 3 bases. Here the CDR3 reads CSVRTGKKETQYF. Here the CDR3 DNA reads TGCAGCGTCCGGACAGGAAAGAAAGAGACCCAGTACTTC.

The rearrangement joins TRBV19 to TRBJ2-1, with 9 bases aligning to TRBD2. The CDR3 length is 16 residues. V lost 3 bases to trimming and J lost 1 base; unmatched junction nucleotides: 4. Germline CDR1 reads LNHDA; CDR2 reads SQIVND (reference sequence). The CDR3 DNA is TGTGCCAGTAGTATTAAGCGGGAGGATTCCTACAATGAGCAGTTCTTC. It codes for CASSIKREDSYNEQFF.

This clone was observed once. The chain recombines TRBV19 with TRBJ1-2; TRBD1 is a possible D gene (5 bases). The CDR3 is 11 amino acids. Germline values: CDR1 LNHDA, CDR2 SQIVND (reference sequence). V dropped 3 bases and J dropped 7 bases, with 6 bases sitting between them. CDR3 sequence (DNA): TGTGCCAGTAGTATTGGGGGTGGCTACACCTTC. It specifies CASSIGGGYTF.

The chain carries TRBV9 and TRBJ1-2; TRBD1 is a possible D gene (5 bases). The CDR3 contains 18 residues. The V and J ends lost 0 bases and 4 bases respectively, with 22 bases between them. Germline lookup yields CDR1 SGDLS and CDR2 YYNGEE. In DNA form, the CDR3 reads TGTGCCAGCAGCGTAGAGGGCATGGACTGGGGGGTGGGCTATGGCTACACCTTC. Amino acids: CASSVEGMDWGVGYGYTF.